This is a list of T cell receptor beta chains from one sample in a study of blood T cell repertoires in COVID-19. Libraries were prepared by immunoSEQ multiplex PCR; TCRdb keeps only in-frame clonotypes and omits some of them. The table lists under 70,000 clones, around 90% of them singletons, with roughly 15% in the top ten. Sequences were obtained from peripheral blood. Receptors originate from an older man with acute or convalescent COVID-19. Each CDR3 is given with its conserved first and last residue. The D gene is left open where the match is weak. Only some rows state a clone size, as once, few, many or a class for expanded clones.

NA	TRBV14	TRBJ2-7	once	TGTGCCAGCAGCCGAACGCAGGACTTCTCCTACGAGCAGTACTTC	CASSRTQDFSYEQYF
TRBD2	TRBV6-1	TRBJ2-3	NA	TGTGCCAGCAGTGAAGGGGCCAGCGGGGGTTGGCACACAGATACGCAGTATTTT	CASSEGASGGWHTDTQYF
NA	TRBV4-2	TRBJ1-1	few	TGTGCCAGCAGCCAAGCCGACAAAGACACTGAAGCTTTCTTT	CASSQADKDTEAFF
NA	TRBV5-1	TRBJ1-2	NA	TGCGCCAGCAGCGTGGATGTCTCTTCGGTCTATGGCTACACCTTC	CASSVDVSSVYGYTF
NA	TRBV5-1	TRBJ1-6	NA	TGCGCCAGCAGCCAAGGGGGGGAGTATAATTCACCCCTCCACTTT	CASSQGGEYNSPLHF
NA	TRBV19	TRBJ1-6	NA	TGTGCCAGTACCCCCTTCCAGGGGTATAATTCACCCCTCCACTTT	CASTPFQGYNSPLHF
NA	TRBV9	TRBJ1-1	NA	TGTGCCAGCAGCGTAGAACGGGCCGGGGCTGAAGCTTTCTTT	CASSVERAGAEAFF
TRBD2	TRBV11-2	TRBJ2-3	NA	TGTGCCAGCAGCCCTCGGAGCGGGGGCCTCACAGATACGCAGTATTTT	CASSPRSGGLTDTQYF
NA	TRBV7-8	TRBJ2-3	NA	TGTGCCAGCAGCTTAAGTTCGGGGGGCCTCACAGATACGCAGTATTTT	CASSLSSGGLTDTQYF
NA	TRBV7-9	TRBJ1-2	NA	TGTGCCAGCAGCTTAGGGGCAGCCTCCCACTATGGCTACACCTTC	CASSLGAASHYGYTF
NA	TRBV7-2	TRBJ2-7	NA	TGTGCCAGCAGCTTAGCGGTGAGGGGACACCTACCCTACGAGCAGTACTTC	CASSLAVRGHLPYEQYF
TRBD2	TRBV3-1/TRBV3-2	TRBJ2-3	NA	TGTGCCAGCAGCCAAGAACCCCTAAGACCCGCTAGCGGGGATACGCAGTATTTT	CASSQEPLRPASGDTQYF
TRBD1	TRBV6-1	TRBJ1-5	NA	TGTGCCAGCAGTGAAATCGGGACAGGCTATAGCAATCAGCCCCAGCATTTT	CASSEIGTGYSNQPQHF
TRBD1	TRBV30	TRBJ2-7	NA	TGTGCCTGGGGGGCAGGGGGAAGACGCGAGCAGTACTTC	CAWGAGGRREQYF
NA	TRBV19	TRBJ2-2	NA	TGTGCCGGAGCTAACGGGGTGAACACCGGGGAGCTGTTTTTT	CAGANGVNTGELFF
NA	TRBV10-3	TRBJ2-3	NA	TGTGCCATCAGTAGCATGTCTAGCACAGATACGCAGTATTTT	CAISSMSSTDTQYF
NA	TRBV27	TRBJ2-1	NA	TGTGCCAGCAGTTTTGCATCTGCGAGCTCCTACAATGAGCAGTTCTTC	CASSFASASSYNEQFF
NA	TRBV30	TRBJ2-2	NA	TGTGCCTGGAGTGTACGGTTTGACACCTTGAACACCGGGGAGCTGTTTTTT	CAWSVRFDTLNTGELFF
NA	TRBV6-5	TRBJ1-5	NA	TGTGCCAGCCGGGCGGCAGGGCCCAATCAGCCCCAGCATTTT	CASRAAGPNQPQHF
TRBD2	TRBV11-3	TRBJ2-1	NA	TGTGCCAGCAGCCACAACAACCCGGGACTAGCGGGGAAGTACAATGAGCAGTTCTTC	CASSHNNPGLAGKYNEQFF
NA	TRBV5-1	TRBJ2-2	NA	TGCGCCAGCAGCCCCGGGACACGGGGGGAGCTGTTTTTT	CASSPGTRGELFF
TRBD1	TRBV7-2	TRBJ1-1	NA	TGTGCCAGCAGCGTACAAGGGGGCCCTAGTGGCACTGAAGCTTTCTTT	CASSVQGGPSGTEAFF
NA	TRBV19	TRBJ1-5	once	TGTGCCAGTAGTACCCTGTACCCGCGGGGCAATCAGCCCCAGCATTTT	CASSTLYPRGNQPQHF
NA	TRBV29-1	TRBJ2-3	NA	TGCAGCGCCTCGAGGGGGAACACAGATACGCAGTATTTT	CSASRGNTDTQYF
NA	TRBV27	TRBJ2-2	few	TGTGCCAGCAGTTTAGTATCCGGGGAGCTGTTTTTT	CASSLVSGELFF
NA	TRBV6-4	TRBJ1-1	NA	TGTGCCAGCAGCAAACAGCAGAACACTGAAGCTTTCTTT	CASSKQQNTEAFF
TRBD2	TRBV20-1	TRBJ2-3	NA	TGCAGTGCTAGTGACGGGGGGGGCAGAACAGATACGCAGTATTTT	CSASDGGGRTDTQYF
TRBD2	TRBV5-1	TRBJ2-7	few	TGCGCCAGCAGCCCGCCGGGACTAGCGGGGGGGATCTCCTACGAGCAGTACTTC	CASSPPGLAGGISYEQYF
NA	TRBV10-2	TRBJ2-4	NA	TGCGCCAGCAGTGAGTGGCCTAGCGAAAGAGCCAAAAACATTCAGTACTTC	CASSEWPSERAKNIQYF
NA	TRBV19	TRBJ2-3	NA	TGTGCTAGCAGGAGGGGTACTAGCACAGATACGCAGTATTTT	CASRRGTSTDTQYF
TRBD1	TRBV12-3/TRBV12-4	TRBJ1-2	NA	TGTGCCAGCAGTTTACGGGACAGGGGCTACACCTTC	CASSLRDRGYTF
NA	TRBV25-1	TRBJ1-2	NA	TGTGCCAGCAGCCTTAGAGGTGCCGATGGCTACACCTTC	CASSLRGADGYTF
NA	TRBV2	TRBJ1-2	NA	TGTGCCAGCACTAGACGGACAGTCGGTGACTACACCTTC	CASTRRTVGDYTF
TRBD1	TRBV18	TRBJ2-3	NA	TGTGCCAGCTCACCATCCGGGACAGGGAGACCAGATACGCAGTATTTT	CASSPSGTGRPDTQYF
NA	TRBV28	TRBJ1-2	NA	TGTGCCAGCAGTTCCCAGGGTTTGAATGGCTACACCTTC	CASSSQGLNGYTF
TRBD2	TRBV28	TRBJ2-7	NA	TGTGCCAGCACCTCAACGACTAGCGGCTCCTACGAGCAGTACTTC	CASTSTTSGSYEQYF
NA	TRBV12-5	TRBJ1-5	NA	TGTGCTAGTGGTTACCCACCGGGATCCCATCAGCCCCAGCATTTT	CASGYPPGSHQPQHF
TRBD2	TRBV24-1	TRBJ2-3	once	TGTGCCACCAGTGAACTAGCGGGGGGAGATACGCAGTATTTT	CATSELAGGDTQYF
NA	TRBV3-1/TRBV3-2	TRBJ2-5	NA	TGTGCCAGCAGCCAAGAGGGCCTAAAAGAGACCCAGTACTTC	CASSQEGLKETQYF
TRBD1	TRBV3-1/TRBV3-2	TRBJ1-2	NA	TGTGCCAGCAGCCCGGGACAGGGGAAGAACTATGGCTACACCTTC	CASSPGQGKNYGYTF
TRBD2	TRBV19	TRBJ2-3	NA	TGTGCCAGTAGTATAGTCGACCCAGCGGGGGGGCGCTCAGATACGCAGTATTTT	CASSIVDPAGGRSDTQYF
TRBD2	TRBV15	TRBJ2-3	NA	TGTGCCACCAGCAGAGATCTCCCTAGCGGGGGCGTCACAGATACGCAGTATTTT	CATSRDLPSGGVTDTQYF
NA	TRBV27	TRBJ2-7	once	TGTGCCAGCAGTTTAATATTCGCCTACGAGCAGTACTTC	CASSLIFAYEQYF
NA	TRBV3-1/TRBV3-2	TRBJ2-7	NA	TGTGCCAGCAGGGGCATCTACGAGCAGTACTTC	CASRGIYEQYF
NA	TRBV19	TRBJ1-1	NA	TGTGCCAGTAGTACCCGGACTGGGGACACTGAAGCTTTCTTT	CASSTRTGDTEAFF
TRBD1	TRBV27	TRBJ2-7	NA	TGTGCCAGCAGTAGGACAGGCGGAACCGGGGAGCAGTACTTC	CASSRTGGTGEQYF
NA	TRBV5-6	TRBJ1-5	NA	TGTGCCAGCAGCTTGTGGGGGGGCAATCAGCCCCAGCATTTT	CASSLWGGNQPQHF
TRBD1	TRBV18	TRBJ2-1	NA	TGTGCCAGCTCAACGGGACAGGGAAATGAGCAGTTCTTC	CASSTGQGNEQFF
TRBD2	TRBV3-1/TRBV3-2	TRBJ2-7	once	TGTGCCAGCAGCCAAGAAGGGCTAGCGGTATCCTACGAGCAGTACTTC	CASSQEGLAVSYEQYF